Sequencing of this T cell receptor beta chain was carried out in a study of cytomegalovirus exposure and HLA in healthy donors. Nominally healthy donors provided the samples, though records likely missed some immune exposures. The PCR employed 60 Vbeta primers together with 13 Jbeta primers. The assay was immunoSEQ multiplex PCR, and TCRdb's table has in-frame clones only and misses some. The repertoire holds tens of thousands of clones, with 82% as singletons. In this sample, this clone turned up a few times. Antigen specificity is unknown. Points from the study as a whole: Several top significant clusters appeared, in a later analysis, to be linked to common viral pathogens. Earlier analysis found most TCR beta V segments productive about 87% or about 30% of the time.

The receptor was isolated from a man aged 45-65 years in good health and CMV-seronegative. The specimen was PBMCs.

For the CDR3, the DNA is TGCAGCGTTCCCCTTGGGGGACAGTTCCCGCCAGAGCAGTTCTTC. Translation: CSVPLGGQFPPEQFF. The rearrangement links TRBV29-1 to TRBJ2-1; TRBD1 matches 7 bases. Germline assignment: CDR1 SQVTM and CDR2 ANQGSEA. The CDR3 is made up of 15 amino acids. Trimming removed 5 bases from V and 10 bases from J; junction bases left unmatched: 17.